The 21 T cell receptor beta chains below were found in one sample sequenced in a study of tumor-infiltrating lymphocytes in primary liver carcinoma. Between roughly 17 and 31 mg of unsorted bulk tissue served as the source from which RNA and DNA were co-extracted. TCR beta cDNA was prepared out of roughly 490 ng total RNA by means of a constant-region primer. Three nested multiplex PCR rounds of slightly modified ARM-PCR generated TCR beta libraries. TRBV1-TRBV30 forward primers paired with a C-beta reverse primer were used in the first two PCR rounds, which ran approximately 10 cycles each. TCRdb called the multiplex PCR reads again in MiXCR, with one record for every CDR3 protein. The sample consists of 70,000 to 75,000 distinct CDR3 sequences, roughly 69% of them appearing once. The specimen sequenced was liver tumor tissue from sampling region 4. Subset defined: tumor region T4, right-lateral pole. The receptors originated from a man between 40 and 49 years old with primary liver carcinoma and hepatitis B virus infection.

To note about this clonotype: This may be a read error: a much more frequent sequence differs by one nucleotide. Here the CDR3 omits its conserved ending phenylalanine or tryptophan, so a read error is the likely source. The rearrangement joins TRBV20-1 to TRBJ2-1; D gene ambiguous. The germline CDR1 and CDR2 sequences are DFQATT and SNEGSKA (reference sequence). The CDR3 is made up of 11 amino acids. Trimming pared 6 bases from V and 10 bases from J, leaving 13 bases between. The CDR3 region is CSAESSLEQFS. The DNA for the CDR3 is TGCAGTGCGGAATCTAGTCTCGAGCAGTTCTCC.

A word on this clonotype: A much larger clonotype is one base distant, so this may be a read error. The chain combines TRBV30 with TRBJ1-5, with D unresolved. The CDR3 is 13 amino acids. Germline loops: CDR1 GTSNPN, CDR2 SVGIG (reference sequence). The CDR3 protein is CAWSEEGRRPRHF. The CDR3 DNA follows: TGTGCCTGGAGTGAGGAGGGAAGGCGGCCCCGGCATTTT.

The CDR3 DNA reads as TGTGCCAGCAGCTTAGAGGAGGCGAATTCACCTCTACACTTT. Translated: CASSLEEANSPLHF. The gene calls are TRBV11-2 and TRBJ1-6; D unclear. The CDR3 is made up of 14 amino acids. Per the germline V gene, CDR1 is SGHAT and CDR2 is FQNNGV. V lost 0 bases, J lost 19 bases, and 19 bases lay in between.

In the case of this clonotype: In this CDR3 the conserved last residue, phenylalanine or tryptophan, is missing, so a read error is likely. The DNA is omitted, as the CDR3 cannot be located on it reliably, and the CDR3 follows TCRdb's listing. The V call is TRBV11-1, the J call TRBJ1-2; TRBD1 is the table's D call, not checked against the DNA. Germline CDR1 reads SGHAT; CDR2 reads FQDESV (reference sequence). The CDR3 extends over 13 residues, inclusive of both ends. CDR3: CASSLGHHYGYSV.

On this clonotype: One junction end disagrees with the germline gene, perhaps due to a read error. This chain connects TRBV13 to TRBJ2-7; 7 nucleotides match TRBD2. Germline V gene sequence: CDR1 PRHDT, CDR2 FYEKMQ (reference sequence). The CDR3 spans 11 residues. The DNA for the CDR3 is TGTGTCAGCAGCCTCCGGGGGGAGCAGTGCTTC. It is translated as CVSSLRGEQCF. Full variable domain (remainder filled in from reference TRBV13 and TRBJ2-7): AAGVIQSPRHLIKEKRETATLKCYPIPRHDTVYWYQQGPGQDPQFLISFYEKMQSDKGSIPDRFSAQQFSDYHSELNMSSLELGDSALYFCVSSLRGEQCFGPGTRLTVT.

The table lists this clonotype with many counts. V is TRBV28 and J is TRBJ2-3, with D unresolved. From germline, CDR1 is MDHEN and CDR2 SYDVKM. V lost 6 bases, J lost 2 bases, and 9 bases lay in between. CDR3 length equals 13 residues. This CDR3 is CASRTDDTDTQYF. CDR3 nucleotide sequence: TGTGCCAGCAGAACGGACGACACAGATACGCAGTATTTT.

Regarding this clonotype: This may arise from a read error, as a much more abundant clone is one base away. This chain joins TRBV6-5 and TRBJ1-1; a possible D gene is TRBD1 (6 bases). CDR3 length: 15 residues. In germline, CDR1 is MNHEY, CDR2 SVGAGI. The CDR3 DNA sequence: TGTACCAGCAGTTACTGGGCAGGGGTGAACACTGAAGCTTTCTTT. This codes for CTSSYWAGVNTEAFF.

The gene calls are TRBV7-9 and TRBJ2-1; D possibly corresponds to TRBD2 (6 bases). Germline V gene sequence: CDR1 SEHNR, CDR2 FQNEAQ (reference sequence). This CDR3 spans 15 amino acids. Trimming took off 1 base at V and 6 bases at J, with 13 bases between the two ends. The DNA of the CDR3 is TGTGCCAGCAGCTTAGGGGGAGGACGAGGCAATGAGCAGTTCTTC. Protein: CASSLGGGRGNEQFF.

Worth noting for this clonotype: Mismatch with germline at one junction end may stem from a read error. The chain recombines TRBV11-2 with TRBJ2-1, with a tentative D call TRBD2 (5 bases). This CDR3 is built from 12 residues. CDR1 SGHAT and CDR2 FQNNGV come from the germline V gene. CDR3 loop: CASSPEYDERLF. The CDR3 nucleotides are TGTGCCAGCAGCCCTGAGTACGATGAGCGGCTCTTC.

This clonotype came up many times. The J gene is TRBJ1-1, the V gene TRBV6-6; D is perhaps TRBD1 (5 bases). CDR1 and CDR2 from the germline V gene are MNHNY and SVGAGI (reference sequence). V dropped 6 bases and J dropped 4 bases, with 15 bases sitting between them. The CDR3 runs to 14 residues. The CDR3 reads CASSPLGGSTEAFF. The CDR3 bases are TGTGCCAGCAGCCCCCTCGGGGGGAGCACTGAAGCTTTCTTT.

This clonotype was seen a single time. At one end, the junction sequence differs from germline, possibly due to a read error. V usage is TRBV29-1 and J usage is TRBJ2-2; D might be TRBD1 (7 bases). CDR3 length: 10 amino acids. CDR1 and CDR2 from the germline V gene are SQVTM and ANQGSEA. CDR3 loop: CNVGQGGLFF. In DNA, the CDR3 is TGCAACGTAGGGCAGGGGGGGCTGTTTTTT.

This clonotype was counted between two and nine times. A much larger clone sits a single nucleotide away, making a read error possible. The chain links TRBV30 to TRBJ2-1; TRBD1 matches 9 bases. The CDR3 has 15 amino acids. Germline-derived CDR1 and CDR2 are GTSNPN and SVGIG (reference sequence). CDR3 in DNA: TGTGTCTGGAGTGTCCGGGACAGGGAGTACAATGAGCAGTTCTTC. This translates into CVWSVRDREYNEQFF.

V and J are TRBV6-1 and TRBJ2-3; 8 bases map to TRBD2. The J segment lost 15 bases and the V segment lost 2 bases, leaving 16 bases of the junction unmatched. The V gene's germline CDR1 is MNHNS and CDR2 SASEGT. CDR3 size: 15 residues. CDR3 region: CASSEQIAGQDMHYF. CDR3 DNA sequence: TGTGCCAGCAGTGAACAGATAGCGGGGCAAGATATGCATTATTTT.

V and J are TRBV4-1 and TRBJ1-4, with D possibly matching TRBD1 (5 bases). V lost 4 bases to trimming and J lost 1 base, with 16 bases between them. CDR3 length: 17 amino acids. Germline CDR1 reads MGHRA; CDR2 reads YSYEKL. The CDR3 nucleotides are TGCGCCAGCAGCCTGGCTGGCATAGGGGAAACTAATGAAAAACTGTTTTTT. Its protein product is CASSLAGIGETNEKLFF.

Regarding this clonotype: At one end, the junction sequence differs from germline, possibly due to a read error. This chain joins TRBV11-2 and TRBJ1-2, with D possibly TRBD1 on 5 matching bases. CDR1 and CDR2 from the germline V gene are SGHAT and FQNNGV. The CDR3 is 14 residues long. CDR3 amino acids: CASSRDWQDYGYTF. Here the CDR3 DNA reads TGTGCCAGCAGCAGGGACTGGCAAGACTATGGTTACACCTTC.

The chain combines TRBV28 with TRBJ1-4, with 9 bases matching TRBD1. The CDR3 is made up of 15 amino acids. Germline CDR1 and CDR2: MDHEN and SYDVKM. The trim removed 6 bases at V and 8 bases at J, leaving 10 bases unmatched. CDR3 DNA: TGTGCCAGCAGCTCACCGGGACAGGGAGAGGAAAAACTGTTTTTT. Protein sequence: CASSSPGQGEEKLFF.

A note on this clonotype: A single base separates this from a much larger clone, so it may be a read error. V is TRBV24-1 and J is TRBJ2-1; D is perhaps TRBD2 (6 bases). CDR3 length: 15 residues. CDR1 and CDR2 from the germline V gene are KGHDR and SFDVKD. Trimming shortened V by 4 bases and J by 5 bases, and 14 bases separated the two germline ends. The CDR3: CATSEHGSLNNEQFF. CDR3 bases: TGTGCCACCAGTGAGCACGGGAGCCTAAACAATGAGCAGTTCTTC.

Concerning this clonotype itself: A single base separates this from a much larger clone, so it may be a read error. The genes are TRBV28 and TRBJ2-1; D may be TRBD2 (6 bases). The CDR3 contains 16 residues. Germline values: CDR1 MDHEN, CDR2 SYDVKM. The CDR3 coding sequence is TGTGTCAGCAGTTTATCAGGCGGGGTTCCCTACAATGAGCAGTTCTTC. Translating it yields CVSSLSGGVPYNEQFF.

The chain recombines TRBV6-1 with TRBJ2-5, with a tentative D call TRBD2 (5 bases). There are 15 residues in the CDR3. Germline V gene sequence: CDR1 MNHNS, CDR2 SASEGT. V dropped 8 bases and J dropped 0 bases, with 16 bases sitting between them. This CDR3 is CASEGGSGYQETQYF. In DNA form, the CDR3 reads TGTGCCAGCGAGGGCGGTTCGGGATACCAAGAGACCCAGTACTTC.

Points on this clonotype: At one of its ends the junction is not consistent with the germline gene, which may arise from a read error. This chain uses TRBV4-2 with TRBJ2-7; possibly TRBD1 or TRBD2 for D (5 bases each). From germline, CDR1 is LGHNA and CDR2 YNFKEQ. This CDR3 spans 18 amino acids. In DNA form, the CDR3 reads TGTGCCAGCAGGCAAGAAGGGGTAGCGAGAGGATTACCGTACGAGCATTACTTC. It specifies CASRQEGVARGLPYEHYF.

This clonotype occurred many times. The chain is built from TRBV13 and TRBJ2-2; 9 nucleotides align to TRBD1. V lost 5 bases, J lost 5 bases, and 6 bases stayed unmatched. This CDR3 has 15 residues. From germline, CDR1 is PRHDT and CDR2 FYEKMQ (reference sequence). CDR3 nucleotide sequence: TGTGCCAGCAGCCGACTGACAGGGGGTACCGGGGAGCTGTTTTTT. Encoded protein: CASSRLTGGTGELFF.